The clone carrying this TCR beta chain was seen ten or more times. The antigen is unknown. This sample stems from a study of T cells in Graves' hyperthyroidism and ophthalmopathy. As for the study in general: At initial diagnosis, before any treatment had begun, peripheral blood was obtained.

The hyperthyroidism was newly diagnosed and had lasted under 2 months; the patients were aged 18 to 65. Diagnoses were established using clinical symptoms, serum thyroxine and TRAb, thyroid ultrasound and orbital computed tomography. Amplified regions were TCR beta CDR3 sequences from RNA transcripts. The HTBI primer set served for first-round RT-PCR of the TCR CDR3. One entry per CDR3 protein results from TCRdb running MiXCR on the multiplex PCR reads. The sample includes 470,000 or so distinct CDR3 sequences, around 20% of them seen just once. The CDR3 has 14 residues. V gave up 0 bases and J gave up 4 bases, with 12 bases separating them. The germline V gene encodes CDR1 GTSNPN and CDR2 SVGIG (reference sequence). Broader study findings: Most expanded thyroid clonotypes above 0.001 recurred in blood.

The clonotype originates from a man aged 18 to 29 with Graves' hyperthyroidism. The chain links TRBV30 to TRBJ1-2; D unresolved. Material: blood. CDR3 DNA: TGTGCCTGGAGTGTATCGATGTCGGGCTATGGCTACACCTTC. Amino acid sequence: CAWSVSMSGYGYTF.